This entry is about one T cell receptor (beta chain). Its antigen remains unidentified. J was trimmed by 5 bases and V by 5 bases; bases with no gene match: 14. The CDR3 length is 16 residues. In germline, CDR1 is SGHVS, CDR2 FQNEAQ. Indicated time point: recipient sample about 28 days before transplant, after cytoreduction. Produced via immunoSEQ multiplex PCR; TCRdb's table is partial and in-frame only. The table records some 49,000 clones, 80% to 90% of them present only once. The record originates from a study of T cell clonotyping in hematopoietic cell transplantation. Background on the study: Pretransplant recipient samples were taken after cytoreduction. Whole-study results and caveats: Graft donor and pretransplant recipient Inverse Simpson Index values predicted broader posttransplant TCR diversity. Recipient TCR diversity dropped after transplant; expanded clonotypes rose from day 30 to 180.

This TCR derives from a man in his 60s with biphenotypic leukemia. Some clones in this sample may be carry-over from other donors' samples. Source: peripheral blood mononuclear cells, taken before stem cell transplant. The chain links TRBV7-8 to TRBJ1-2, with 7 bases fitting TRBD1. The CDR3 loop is CASSANRQGLRYGYTF. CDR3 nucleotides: TGTGCCAGCAGCGCCAACAGACAGGGTTTACGGTATGGCTACACCTTC.